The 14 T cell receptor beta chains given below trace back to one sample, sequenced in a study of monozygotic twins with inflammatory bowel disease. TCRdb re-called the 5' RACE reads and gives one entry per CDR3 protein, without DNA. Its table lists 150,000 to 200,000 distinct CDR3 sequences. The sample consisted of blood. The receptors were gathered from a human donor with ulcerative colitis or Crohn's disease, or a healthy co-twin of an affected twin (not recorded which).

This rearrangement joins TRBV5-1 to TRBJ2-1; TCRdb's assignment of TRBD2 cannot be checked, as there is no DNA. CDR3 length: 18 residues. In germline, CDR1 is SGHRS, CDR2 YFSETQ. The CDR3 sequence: CASSREGRPTEITDEQFF. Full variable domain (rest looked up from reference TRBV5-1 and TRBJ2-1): KAGVTQTPRYLIKTRGQQVTLSCSPISGHRSVSWYQQTPGQGLQFLFEYFSETQRNKGNFPGRFSGRQFSNSRSEMNVSTLELGDSALYLCASSREGRPTEITDEQFFGPGTRLTVL.

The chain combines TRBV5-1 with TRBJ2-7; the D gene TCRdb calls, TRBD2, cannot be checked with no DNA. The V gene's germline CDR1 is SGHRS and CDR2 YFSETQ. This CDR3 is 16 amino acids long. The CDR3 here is CASSLDGGARVYEQYF.

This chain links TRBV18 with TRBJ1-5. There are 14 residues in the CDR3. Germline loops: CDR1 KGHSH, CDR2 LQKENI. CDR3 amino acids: CASSPRPGNQPQHF.

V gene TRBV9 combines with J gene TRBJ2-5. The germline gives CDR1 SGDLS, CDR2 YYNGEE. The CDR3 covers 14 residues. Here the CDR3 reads CVSSVGQIQETQYF.

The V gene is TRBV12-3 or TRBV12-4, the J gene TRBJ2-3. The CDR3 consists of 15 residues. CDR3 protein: CASSLRVSSTDTQYF.

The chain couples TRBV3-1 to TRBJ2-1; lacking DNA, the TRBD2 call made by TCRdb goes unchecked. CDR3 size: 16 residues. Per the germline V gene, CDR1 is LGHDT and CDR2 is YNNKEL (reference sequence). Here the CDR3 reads CASSQPGLQSVDEQFF.

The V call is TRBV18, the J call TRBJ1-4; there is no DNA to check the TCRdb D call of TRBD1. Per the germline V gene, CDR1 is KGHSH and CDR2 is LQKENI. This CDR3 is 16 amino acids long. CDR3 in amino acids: CASSPQAPGRYEKLFF.

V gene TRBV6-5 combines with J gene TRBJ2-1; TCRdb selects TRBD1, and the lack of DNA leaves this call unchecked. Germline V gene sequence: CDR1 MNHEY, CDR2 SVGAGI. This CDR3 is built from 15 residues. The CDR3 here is CASSFVTGAYNEQFF.

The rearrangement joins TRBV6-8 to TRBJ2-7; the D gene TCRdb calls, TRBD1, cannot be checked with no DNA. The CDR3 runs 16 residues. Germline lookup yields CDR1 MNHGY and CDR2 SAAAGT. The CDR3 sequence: CASRRARTGCSYEQYF.

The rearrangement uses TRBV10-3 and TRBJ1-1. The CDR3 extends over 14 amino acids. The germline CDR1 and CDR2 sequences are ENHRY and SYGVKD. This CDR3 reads CAISGPEKNTEAFF.

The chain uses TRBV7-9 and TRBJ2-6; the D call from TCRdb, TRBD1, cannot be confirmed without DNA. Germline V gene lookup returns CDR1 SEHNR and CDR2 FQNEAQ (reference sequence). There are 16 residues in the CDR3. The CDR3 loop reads CASSPLRDSGANVLTF.

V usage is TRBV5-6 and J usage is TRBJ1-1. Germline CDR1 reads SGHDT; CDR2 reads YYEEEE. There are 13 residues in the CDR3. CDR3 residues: CASSSAGPTEAFF. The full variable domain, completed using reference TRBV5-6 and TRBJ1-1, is DAGVTQSPTHLIKTRGQQVTLRCSPKSGHDTVSWYQQALGQGPQFIFQYYEEEERQRGNFPDRFSGHQFPNYSSELNVNALLLGDSALYLCASSSAGPTEAFFGQGTRLTVV.

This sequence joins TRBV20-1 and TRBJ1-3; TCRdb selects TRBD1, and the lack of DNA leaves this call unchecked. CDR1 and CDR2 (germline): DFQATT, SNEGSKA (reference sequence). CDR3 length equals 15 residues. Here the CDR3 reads CSASSGPHSGNTIYF.

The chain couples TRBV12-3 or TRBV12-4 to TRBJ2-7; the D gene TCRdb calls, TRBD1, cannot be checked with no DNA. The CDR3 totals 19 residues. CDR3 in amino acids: CASSFRRTGAADPPYEQYF.